One and the same sample provided the 31 T cell receptor beta chains below, sequenced in a study of blood T cells in healthy people across ages. It was with a sample-barcoded 5' primer and a J-beta primer mix that a second PCR of about 6 to 12 cycles was run. One entry per CDR3 protein results from TCRdb running MiXCR on the 5' RACE reads. Of about 680,000 distinct CDR3 sequences listed, about half are singletons. Input material: blood. Source of these receptors: a woman in her sixties or seventies in good health.

Turning to this clonotype: One base away lies a much larger clone, so this may be a sequencing read error. The chain carries TRBV7-2 and TRBJ2-1; D remains unclear. V lost 1 base and J 5 bases, leaving 12 bases between the germline ends. CDR3 size: 15 residues. Germline V gives CDR1 SGHTA, CDR2 FQGNSA. The CDR3 DNA reads TGTGCCAGCAGCTTAGTCTGGCAGACCGACAATGAGCAGTTCTTC. This translates into CASSLVWQTDNEQFF.

V usage is TRBV2 and J usage is TRBJ2-4, with TRBD2 matching 11 bases. The CDR3 is made up of 14 amino acids. The junction had 5 bases not matched to a gene; V was cut back by 0 bases and J by 13 bases. The germline CDR1 and CDR2 sequences are SNHLY and FYNNEI. CDR3 bases: TGTGCCAGCAGTGAAGCTCTAGCGGGAGGATCGCAGTACTTC. This gives the protein CASSEALAGGSQYF. The full variable domain, with the rest looked up from reference TRBV2 and TRBJ2-4, is EPEVTQTPSHQVTQMGQEVILRCVPISNHLYFYWYRQILGQKVEFLVSFYNNEISEKSEIFDDQFSVERPDGSNFTLKIRSTKLEDSAMYFCASSEALAGGSQYFGAGTRLSVL.

In this sample, this clonotype turned up a few times. The chain links TRBV5-1 to TRBJ2-6; D is uncertain. Germline CDR1 is SGHRS and CDR2 is YFSETQ. The CDR3 extends over 14 amino acids. V was trimmed by 2 bases and J by 2 bases, leaving 5 bases between them. In nucleotides, the CDR3 is TGCGCCAGCAGCTTTCTGACTGGGGCCAACGTCCTGACTTTC. Amino acid sequence: CASSFLTGANVLTF.

This clonotype has a handful of counts. The CDR3 sequence is CASSQEWEGSYGYTF. The CDR3 region has the DNA TGCGCCAGCAGCCAAGAATGGGAGGGGAGCTATGGCTACACCTTC. The chain couples TRBV4-3 to TRBJ1-2, with D possibly being TRBD1 (5 bases). Germline V gene sequence: CDR1 LGHNA, CDR2 YSLEER. CDR3 size: 15 residues. V was cut by 0 bases and J by 4 bases, with 12 bases left in between.

The chain couples TRBV5-1 to TRBJ2-4; D not resolved. Per the germline V gene, CDR1 is SGHRS and CDR2 is YFSETQ. The CDR3 runs 15 residues. V lost 0 bases and J lost 7, with 14 bases in between. Written as DNA, the CDR3 is TGCGCCAGCAGCTTGGCGGGTCAAGAAAGGAACATTCAGTACTTC. This translates into CASSLAGQERNIQYF.

The chain has TRBV29-1 and TRBJ2-7; TRBD1 matches 7 bases. The CDR3 has 14 residues. From germline, CDR1 is SQVTM and CDR2 ANQGSEA. V lost 2 bases and J lost 2; bases outside the gene matches: 6. CDR3 nucleotide sequence: TGCAGCGTTGAAAGGGGGCTAGGGCCCTACGAGCAGTACTTC. It codes for CSVERGLGPYEQYF.

The chain is built from TRBV29-1 and TRBJ2-5, with a possible D match to TRBD1 (6 bases). Trimming left V 3 bases short and J 11 bases short, with 22 bases between. Germline V lookup: CDR1 SQVTM, CDR2 ANQGSEA. There are 14 residues in the CDR3. DNA of the CDR3: TGCAGCGTTGAGTCAGGGGTGGCCTACAATGAGCAGTACTTC. It specifies CSVESGVAYNEQYF.

This clonotype was detected only a few times. DNA for the CDR3: TGTGCCAGCGGGAGTACAGGGGAAGGTGTAAACACTGAAGCTTTCTTT. It specifies CASGSTGEGVNTEAFF. V and J are TRBV2 and TRBJ1-1; TRBD1 aligns across 7 bases. This CDR3 has 16 amino acids. Germline assignment: CDR1 SNHLY and CDR2 FYNNEI. The V gene end was trimmed by 8 bases and the J gene end by 2 bases; junction bases not matched to a gene: 14.

This clonotype was recorded a few times. This chain joins TRBV20-1 and TRBJ2-3; TRBD2 might be the D (6 bases). The ends were cut back, 2 bases at V and 6 bases at J, with 15 bases in the middle. The CDR3 spans 14 residues. Germline V CDR1 and CDR2: DFQATT, SNEGSKA (reference sequence). CDR3 loop: CSARRSSAEDTQYF. The CDR3, as DNA: TGCAGTGCTAGAAGGTCTAGCGCCGAGGATACGCAGTATTTT.

This chain links TRBV20-1 with TRBJ1-2, with 8 bases lining up with TRBD1. The CDR3 consists of 13 residues. Germline CDR1 DFQATT, CDR2 SNEGSKA (reference sequence). J lost 4 bases, V lost 3 bases, and 4 bases had no gene match. As DNA, the CDR3 is TGCAGTGCTAGGGACAGGGCTGTCTATGGCTACACCTTC. Translation gives CSARDRAVYGYTF.

The chain carries TRBV20-1 and TRBJ2-1; D possibly corresponds to TRBD1 (6 bases). Germline V gene sequence: CDR1 DFQATT, CDR2 SNEGSKA (reference sequence). This CDR3 has 15 residues. V was trimmed by 5 bases and J by 1 base, leaving 15 bases between them. The CDR3 DNA reads as TGCAGTGCTCACGAGGGGGAGTTATCCTACAATGAGCAGTTCTTC. This sequence encodes CSAHEGELSYNEQFF.

The rearrangement uses TRBV27 and TRBJ2-7, with 7 bases lining up with TRBD1. The CDR3 extends over 13 amino acids. V gave up 6 bases and J gave up 3 bases; unmatched junction bases: 5. The germline CDR1 and CDR2 sequences are MNHEY and SMNVEV (reference sequence). CDR3 DNA sequence: TGTGCCAGCAGAGCCCGGGACAGCTACGAGCAGTACTTC. Its translation is CASRARDSYEQYF.

V usage is TRBV20-1 and J usage is TRBJ2-1; 11 nucleotides align to TRBD2. The CDR3 spans 13 residues. Germline V CDR1 and CDR2: DFQATT, SNEGSKA (reference sequence). V lost 5 bases, J lost 5 bases, and 2 bases stayed unmatched. The DNA for the CDR3 is TGCAGTGCTTTAGCGGGAGGGAACAATGAGCAGTTCTTC. The encoded protein is CSALAGGNNEQFF.

The chain recombines TRBV28 with TRBJ2-5, with TRBD2 matching 7 bases. The CDR3 loop spans 13 amino acids. J was trimmed by 1 base and V by 6 bases; bases with no gene match: 2. CDR1 is MDHEN and CDR2 is SYDVKM in the germline V gene. The CDR3 region is CASRWTSQETQYF. CDR3 in DNA: TGTGCCAGCAGATGGACTAGCCAAGAGACCCAGTACTTC.

The chain recombines TRBV18 with TRBJ2-4, with TRBD2 matching over 13 bases. The CDR3 sequence is 16 residues long. Germline assignment: CDR1 KGHSH and CDR2 LQKENI. V shed 0 bases, J shed 9 bases, and the junction held 5 bases outside the gene matches. This CDR3 is CASSPPRTSGSSIQYF. CDR3 DNA sequence: TGTGCCAGCTCACCACCGAGGACTAGCGGGAGTAGCATTCAGTACTTC. The full variable domain, with the rest looked up from reference TRBV18 and TRBJ2-4, is NAGVMQNPRHLVRRRGQEARLRCSPMKGHSHVYWYRQLPEEGLKFMVYLQKENIIDESGMPKERFSAEFPKEGPSILRIQQVVRGDSAAYFCASSPPRTSGSSIQYFGAGTRLSVL.

The chain employs TRBV6-1 and TRBJ1-5, with D perhaps matching TRBD1 (6 bases). CDR3 length: 15 amino acids. Trimming shortened V by 3 bases and J by 4 bases, and 13 bases separated the two germline ends. From germline, CDR1 is MNHNS and CDR2 SASEGT. The chain's CDR3 is CASSDNTGTNQPQHF. DNA of the CDR3: TGTGCCAGCAGTGATAATACAGGGACTAATCAGCCCCAGCATTTT.

This clonotype was detected a few times. The V call is TRBV21-1, the J call TRBJ2-7; no check of the table's D call, TRBD2, against the DNA was made. TRBV21-1 is tagged as a pseudogene. The CDR3 runs 16 residues. CDR3 coding DNA: TGTGCCAGCAGCAAAGTTACTCCAGCGGGAGATTACGAGCAGTACTTC. Translated: CASSKVTPAGDYEQYF.

The chain is built from TRBV20-1 and TRBJ2-7, with 10 positions matching TRBD2. This CDR3 contains 15 residues. Germline V CDR1 and CDR2: DFQATT, SNEGSKA (reference sequence). V shed 0 bases and J 5 bases; nucleotides not matched to a gene: 7. The DNA of the CDR3 is TGCAGTGCTAGAGACACCAGGACTAGCGGCCACGAGCAGTACTTC. Translated: CSARDTRTSGHEQYF.

This clonotype was seen many times. V is TRBV4-2 and J is TRBJ2-6; D assignment may be TRBD1 or TRBD2 (5 bases each). V lost 7 bases, J lost 0 bases, and 16 bases lay in between. CDR1 is LGHNA and CDR2 is YNFKEQ in the germline V gene. The CDR3 contains 17 residues. The CDR3 DNA follows: TGTGCCAGCACACCGGGACGGTTCATCTCTGGGGCCAACGTCCTGACTTTC. It is translated as CASTPGRFISGANVLTF.

The chain is built from TRBV7-3 and TRBJ2-3, with 8 bases that match TRBD2. V shed 4 bases and J 0 bases; nucleotides not matched to a gene: 6. CDR3 length: 16 amino acids. Per germline, CDR1 SGHTA and CDR2 FQGTGA. The CDR3 sequence: CASSSHSSGSTDTQYF. The CDR3 DNA reads as TGTGCCAGCAGCTCCCACTCTAGCGGGAGCACAGATACGCAGTATTTT.

The chain uses TRBV14 and TRBJ1-4; 8 bases agree with TRBD1. Germline CDR1 reads SGHDN; CDR2 reads FVKESK. With 1 base clipped from V and 10 bases from J, the junction kept 17 bases outside the gene matches. The CDR3 has 18 amino acids. The CDR3 region is CASSQGAAGGVGRGKLFF. CDR3 nucleotide sequence: TGTGCCAGCAGCCAAGGGGCTGCAGGGGGCGTCGGTCGGGGAAAACTGTTTTTT.

The chain is built from TRBV6-4 and TRBJ2-1; D gene ambiguous. V was trimmed by 0 bases and J by 8 bases, leaving 8 bases between them. Germline assignment: CDR1 MRHNA and CDR2 SNTAGT. The CDR3 is 13 residues long. CDR3 in amino acids: CASSDSDRDEQFF. The CDR3 nucleotides read TGTGCCAGCAGTGACTCGGATCGAGATGAGCAGTTCTTC.

V gene TRBV2 combines with J gene TRBJ2-5; perhaps TRBD2 as D (6 bases). V lost 7 bases and J 11 bases, leaving 14 bases between the germline ends. CDR1 and CDR2 from the germline V gene are SNHLY and FYNNEI. The CDR3 length is 11 residues. The CDR3 DNA reads TGTGCCAGCAACGGGGGAGGCGGGCAGTACTTC. Residues: CASNGGGGQYF.

The chain is built from TRBV5-1 and TRBJ2-1; TRBD1 might be the D (7 bases). CDR3 length equals 15 residues. Per the germline V gene, CDR1 is SGHRS and CDR2 is YFSETQ. The germline V and J ends were trimmed by 0 bases and 6 bases, with 13 bases remaining between them. The CDR3: CASSLAGQGGNEQFF. Here the CDR3 DNA reads TGCGCCAGCAGCTTGGCCGGGCAGGGGGGCAATGAGCAGTTCTTC.

The V gene is TRBV13, the J gene TRBJ2-3; possibly TRBD2 for D (6 bases). Trimming left V 0 bases short and J 2 bases short, with 12 bases between. Looked up from germline, CDR1 is PRHDT and CDR2 is FYEKMQ (reference sequence). The CDR3 loop spans 16 amino acids. The chain's CDR3 is CASSLGNGGSTDTQYF. DNA of the CDR3: TGTGCCAGCAGCTTAGGCAACGGGGGATCCACAGATACGCAGTATTTT.

The CDR3 bases are TGTGCCAGCAGCGCATACAGGGGGCTATCCTACGAGCAGTACTTC. This translates into CASSAYRGLSYEQYF. The chain couples TRBV5-5 to TRBJ2-7; 9 bases agree with TRBD1. From germline, CDR1 is SGHKS and CDR2 YYEKEE (reference sequence). The CDR3 sequence is 15 residues long. V lost 4 bases, J lost 1 base, and 6 bases stayed unmatched.

The chain uses TRBV20-1 and TRBJ2-3; no firm D call. The CDR3 loop spans 13 amino acids. The germline V gene has CDR1 DFQATT and CDR2 SNEGSKA (reference sequence). Trimming shortened V by 2 bases and J by 7 bases, and 13 bases separated the two germline ends. CDR3 amino acids: CSARPHTENTQYF. CDR3 coding DNA: TGCAGTGCTAGACCGCACACCGAAAATACGCAGTATTTT.

V is TRBV29-1 and J is TRBJ2-2; D gene unclear. Germline CDR1 reads SQVTM; CDR2 reads ANQGSEA. The V end lost 7 bases, the J end lost 1 base, and 16 bases lay between the germline ends. This CDR3 comprises 15 residues. CDR3 sequence (DNA): TGCAGCGGACGACACGCGACACGGAACACCGGGGAGCTGTTTTTT. It specifies CSGRHATRNTGELFF.

The CDR3 bases are TGTGCCAGCAGCCAAGATTGGGGGGCAGGAAACACTGAAGCTTTCTTT. This translates into CASSQDWGAGNTEAFF. This chain links TRBV4-2 with TRBJ1-1; possible D gene TRBD1, 6 bases. V lost 0 bases and J lost 2, with 13 bases in between. The CDR3 extends over 16 amino acids. Germline lookup yields CDR1 LGHNA and CDR2 YNFKEQ.

The chain links TRBV21-1 to TRBJ2-3; TRBD1 reflects the table's D call only, with no check against the DNA. TRBV21-1 is a recognized pseudogene. The CDR3 is 18 amino acids. CDR3 coding DNA: TGTGCCAGCAGCAAAGCCTTCGAGCAGGGGGTCAACACAGATACGCAGTATTTT. This encodes CASSKAFEQGVNTDTQYF.

The rearrangement links TRBV20-1 to TRBJ1-6, with TRBD1 matching 8 bases. The CDR3 runs 12 residues. V was pared by 8 bases and J by 6 bases, with 3 bases of the junction left unmatched. Per the germline V gene, CDR1 is DFQATT and CDR2 is SNEGSKA (reference sequence). Here the CDR3 DNA reads TGCAGTCCCGACAGGGGTAATTCACCCCTCCACTTT. Protein: CSPDRGNSPLHF.